The 32 T cell receptor beta chains reported below all come from one sample, sequenced in a study of beta chain features in type 1 diabetes. TCRB transcripts that were expressed got sequenced, as all of the isolated RNA had been reverse transcribed. Libraries were prepared by immunoSEQ multiplex PCR; TCRdb keeps only in-frame clonotypes and omits some of them. The sample holds some 200,000 clones, around 9.9% seen once. The source material was central memory CD4+ T cells from blood. All receptors come from a young man in good health.

This clone was detected ten times or more. DNA of the CDR3: TGTGCCAGCAGCTTCTCGCGGCGTCTGACCAATGAGCAGTTCTTC. This sequence encodes CASSFSRRLTNEQFF. The chain is built from TRBV7-9 and TRBJ2-1; D gene ambiguous. The CDR3 spans 15 residues. The V gene lost 3 bases and the J gene lost 6 bases, with 15 bases spanning the gap. The V gene's germline CDR1 is SEHNR and CDR2 FQNEAQ (reference sequence). The full variable domain, completed using reference TRBV7-9 and TRBJ2-1, is DTGVSQNPRHKITKRGQNVTFRCDPISEHNRLYWYRQTLGQGPEFLTYFQNEAQLEKSRLLSDRFSAERPKGSFSTLEIQRTEQGDSAMYLCASSFSRRLTNEQFFGPGTRLTVL.

This chain uses TRBV4-2 with TRBJ2-7; D gene uncertain. V was shortened by 5 bases and J by 6 bases, with 14 bases between the two germline ends. Germline lookup yields CDR1 LGHNA and CDR2 YNFKEQ. The CDR3 has 13 residues. CDR3 DNA: TGTGCCAGCAGCTTCGTCCCGTCCGGCGAGCAGTACTTC. This translates into CASSFVPSGEQYF.

The rearrangement uses TRBV15 and TRBJ2-2; 8 bases map to TRBD1. The CDR3 sequence is 16 residues long. Germline assignment: CDR1 LNHNV and CDR2 YYDKDF (reference sequence). The V gene end was trimmed by 3 bases and the J gene end by 6 bases; junction bases not matched to a gene: 9. The CDR3 bases are TGTGCCACCAGCAGGACCGACAGGGGACCCTCCGGGGAGCTGTTTTTT. Encoded protein: CATSRTDRGPSGELFF.

The rearrangement joins TRBV4-1 to TRBJ2-7, with 12 bases that match TRBD2. Germline V gives CDR1 MGHRA, CDR2 YSYEKL. V was clipped by 1 base and J by 6 bases; unmatched bases: 4. CDR3 size: 15 residues. The DNA for the CDR3 is TGCGCCAGCAGCCAAGGACTAGCGGGAGTGGGCGAGCAGTACTTC. Translated, it gives CASSQGLAGVGEQYF.

V is TRBV9 and J is TRBJ2-7; TRBD2 aligns across 7 bases. Germline values: CDR1 SGDLS, CDR2 YYNGEE. The CDR3 is 12 amino acids. After removal of 7 bases from V and 7 bases from J, the junction contained 8 bases not matched to a gene. The CDR3 DNA follows: TGTGCCAGCGGGAGGGACTTCGCTGAGCAGTACTTC. Translating gives CASGRDFAEQYF.

Only a few counts were recorded for this clone. J is TRBJ2-7 and V is TRBV10-3; D may be TRBD2 (5 bases). The length of the CDR3 is 13 residues. In germline, CDR1 is ENHRY, CDR2 SYGVKD. The V gene lost 4 bases and the J gene lost 3 bases, with 10 bases spanning the gap. As DNA, the CDR3 is TGTGCCATCAGTGGCGGCGGAGGCTACGAGCAGTACTTC. Translation: CAISGGGGYEQYF.

This clone was counted only a few times. The rearrangement links TRBV5-4 to TRBJ2-3; D is perhaps TRBD2 (6 bases). Germline V lookup: CDR1 SGHNT, CDR2 YYREEE (reference sequence). This CDR3 has 13 residues. The ends were cut back, 4 bases at V and 3 bases at J, with 9 bases in the middle. In DNA form, the CDR3 reads TGTGCCAGCAGCGGCGGGGCTACAGATACGCAGTATTTT. This gives the protein CASSGGATDTQYF. The whole variable domain, filled in from reference TRBV5-4 and TRBJ2-3, reads ETGVTQSPTHLIKTRGQQVTLRCSSQSGHNTVSWYQQALGQGPQFIFQYYREEENGRGNFPPRFSGLQFPNYSSELNVNALELDDSALYLCASSGGATDTQYFGPGTRLTVL.

This clone came up a few times. The chain combines TRBV30 with TRBJ2-3; 8 nucleotides line up with TRBD2. The CDR3 covers 14 residues. Losses at the gene ends were 1 base for V and 2 bases for J; bases not matched to a gene: 2. The germline V gene has CDR1 GTSNPN and CDR2 SVGIG (reference sequence). The CDR3, as DNA: TGTGCCTGGAGTGGGGGACTAGACACAGATACGCAGTATTTT. Translated, it gives CAWSGGLDTDTQYF.

This chain joins TRBV29-1 and TRBJ2-5, with 12 bases matching TRBD2. The J call may be in error: the DNA end matches TRBJ2-7 better. Germline V lookup: CDR1 SQVTM, CDR2 ANQGSEA. This CDR3 is 15 amino acids long. The chain's CDR3 is CSVEEGLAGTYEQYF. The CDR3, as DNA: TGCAGCGTTGAGGAAGGACTAGCGGGGACCTACGAGCAGTACTTC.

The chain recombines TRBV7-2 with TRBJ2-3, with 9 bases aligning to TRBD1. Germline V gene lookup returns CDR1 SGHTA and CDR2 FQGNSA. V shed 5 bases and J 2 bases; nucleotides not matched to a gene: 8. CDR3 size: 16 residues. The CDR3 loop reads CASSQAGTGSTDTQYF. CDR3 in DNA: TGTGCCAGCAGCCAGGCCGGGACAGGGTCCACAGATACGCAGTATTTT.

This clone was found a few times. At one end the junction does not follow the germline gene, possibly because of a read error. This chain links TRBV7-7 with TRBJ1-5; no clear D gene. From germline, CDR1 is SSHAT and CDR2 FNYEAQ (reference sequence). The CDR3 extends over 13 amino acids. CDR3 coding DNA: TGTGCTAGCAGCTTAGGGCCCAGTCAGCCCCAGCATTTT. Its protein product is CASSLGPSQPQHF.

The sample holds a few counts of this clone. Different DNA sequences within this sample yield the same CDR3. V is TRBV5-4 and J is TRBJ2-7, with 13 positions matching TRBD2. V was pared by 10 bases and J by 2 bases, with 6 bases of the junction left unmatched. This CDR3 contains 14 residues. Germline V gene lookup returns CDR1 SGHNT and CDR2 YYREEE (reference sequence). In DNA form, the CDR3 reads TGTGCCTCCAGACTAGCGGGAGGCCCCTACGAGCAGTACTTC. Protein sequence: CASRLAGGPYEQYF.

This clone was detected a few times. The genes are TRBV5-6 and TRBJ2-2; D call uncertain. The germline CDR1 and CDR2 sequences are SGHDT and YYEEEE. The V gene lost 1 base and the J gene lost 7 bases, with 5 bases spanning the gap. This CDR3 has 12 amino acids. The CDR3 here is CASSLINGELFF. The CDR3 DNA is TGTGCCAGCAGCTTGATAAACGGGGAGCTGTTTTTT.

Only a few counts were recorded for this clone. At the DNA level, this CDR3 is encoded by other sequences in the same sample as well. The chain recombines TRBV5-1 with TRBJ2-1; the D gene is possibly TRBD2 (6 bases). The ends were cut back, 0 bases at V and 3 bases at J, with 7 bases in the middle. Germline CDR1 SGHRS, CDR2 YFSETQ. The CDR3 has 14 amino acids. In nucleotides, the CDR3 is TGCGCCAGCAGCTTGGTTAGCGGCTACAATGAGCAGTTCTTC. It translates to CASSLVSGYNEQFF. The complete variable domain, with remaining parts taken from reference TRBV5-1 and TRBJ2-1, reads KAGVTQTPRYLIKTRGQQVTLSCSPISGHRSVSWYQQTPGQGLQFLFEYFSETQRNKGNFPGRFSGRQFSNSRSEMNVSTLELGDSALYLCASSLVSGYNEQFFGPGTRLTVL.

A remark on this clone: Being one base from a much bigger clone, this may be a read error. V usage is TRBV30 and J usage is TRBJ2-7; TRBD2 aligns across 7 bases. The CDR3 is 11 residues long. Germline trimming cut 2 bases from V and 6 bases from J; bases unmatched to any gene: 1. Germline V gene lookup returns CDR1 GTSNPN and CDR2 SVGIG (reference sequence). Here the CDR3 DNA reads TGTGCCTGGAGTTGCGGGGGCGAGCAGTACTTC. Protein: CAWSCGGEQYF.

CDR3 nucleotide sequence: TGCAGCGTTGAAGTAGGGCAGGGGGGCTACGAGCAGTACTTC. Its translation is CSVEVGQGGYEQYF. This chain connects TRBV29-1 to TRBJ2-7; D may be TRBD1 (7 bases). CDR3 size: 14 residues. Trimming shortened V by 1 base and J by 3 bases, and 13 bases separated the two germline ends. Germline assignment: CDR1 SQVTM and CDR2 ANQGSEA.

This sequence joins TRBV29-1 and TRBJ2-7; no reliable D call. Germline-derived CDR1 and CDR2 are SQVTM and ANQGSEA. The CDR3 covers 12 residues. The V end was cut by 4 bases, the J end by 2 bases, with 9 bases between. CDR3 amino acids: CSVVGETYEQYF. CDR3 nucleotide sequence: TGCAGCGTTGTTGGAGAGACCTACGAGCAGTACTTC.

The chain uses TRBV7-6 and TRBJ1-4; D gene ambiguous. V lost 3 bases, J lost 8 bases, and 13 bases lay in between. Germline V CDR1 and CDR2: SGHVS, FNYEAQ. CDR3 length equals 14 residues. The CDR3 reads CASSFDGGREKLFF. The CDR3 DNA reads as TGTGCCAGCAGCTTTGACGGCGGACGGGAAAAACTGTTTTTT.

The V gene is TRBV9, the J gene TRBJ2-3; 9 bases fit TRBD2. After removal of 4 bases from V and 6 bases from J, the junction contained 6 bases not matched to a gene. CDR3 length: 14 residues. In germline, CDR1 is SGDLS, CDR2 YYNGEE. CDR3 in DNA: TGTGCCAGCAGCAGGAGCGGGAGGATGGATACGCAGTATTTT. Its translation: CASSRSGRMDTQYF.

This clone showed up many times. This chain links TRBV29-1 with TRBJ1-4; D remains ambiguous. The germline V gene encodes CDR1 SQVTM and CDR2 ANQGSEA. CDR3 size: 12 residues. V was clipped by 5 bases and J by 6 bases, with 10 bases between them. CDR3 DNA: TGCAGCGTTTGGGCAGGAGATGAAAAACTGTTTTTT. It specifies CSVWAGDEKLFF.

The table lists this clone with a few counts. This chain connects TRBV9 to TRBJ2-5; D tentatively fits TRBD1 or TRBD2 (5 bases each). Germline V gene data show CDR1 as SGDLS and CDR2 as YYNGEE. The CDR3 covers 15 residues. V was clipped by 0 bases and J by 5 bases, with 14 bases between them. CDR3 nucleotides: TGTGCCAGCAGCGTAGCTCGTCGGGACCGGGAGACCCAGTACTTC. Its protein product is CASSVARRDRETQYF.

The V and J genes are TRBV7-2 and TRBJ1-1; D uncertain. The germline gives CDR1 SGHTA, CDR2 FQGNSA. Trimming took off 1 base at V and 0 bases at J, with 9 bases between the two ends. The CDR3 has 15 residues. This CDR3 reads CASSLDAAMNTEAFF. DNA for the CDR3: TGTGCCAGCAGCTTAGACGCGGCTATGAACACTGAAGCTTTCTTT.

Details on this clone: This same CDR3 is encoded by further DNA sequences in the sample. This rearrangement joins TRBV5-1 to TRBJ2-7; D is possibly TRBD2 (5 bases). The germline V and J ends were trimmed by 4 bases and 2 bases, with 10 bases remaining between them. Looked up from germline, CDR1 is SGHRS and CDR2 is YFSETQ. The CDR3 length is 13 residues. The CDR3 sequence is CASSPDGTYEQYF. CDR3 in DNA: TGCGCCAGCAGCCCGGACGGGACCTACGAGCAGTACTTC.

This clone has ten or more counts. The CDR3 loop is CASSLTGKDTQYF. The DNA of the CDR3 is TGTGCCAGCAGCTTAACAGGGAAAGATACGCAGTATTTT. The chain is built from TRBV7-2 and TRBJ2-3, with a tentative D call TRBD1 (6 bases). CDR3 length: 13 residues. Trimming cost V 2 bases and J 5 bases, with 8 bases left between them. CDR1 and CDR2 from the germline V gene are SGHTA and FQGNSA.

This clone turned up a few times. This chain connects TRBV29-1 to TRBJ1-2, with D unclear. Germline CDR1 is SQVTM and CDR2 is ANQGSEA. The CDR3 consists of 13 residues. Trimming removed 6 bases from V and 2 bases from J, with 13 bases in between. The CDR3 protein is CSVAPDGNYGYTF. CDR3 nucleotides: TGCAGCGTAGCGCCGGACGGGAACTATGGCTACACCTTC.

The genes are TRBV27 and TRBJ2-1; D is unresolved. Germline V gives CDR1 MNHEY, CDR2 SMNVEV (reference sequence). V was cut by 3 bases and J by 0 bases, with 9 bases left in between. The CDR3 sequence is 15 residues long. CDR3 protein: CASSFAMPSYNEQFF. In DNA form, the CDR3 reads TGTGCCAGCAGTTTTGCAATGCCCTCCTACAATGAGCAGTTCTTC.

The table lists this clone with a few counts. This chain connects TRBV30 to TRBJ1-1; D gene ambiguous. The CDR3 loop spans 13 amino acids. V dropped 7 bases and J dropped 0 bases, with 12 bases sitting between them. CDR1 GTSNPN and CDR2 SVGIG come from the germline V gene (reference sequence). This CDR3 is CAFGRGLNTEAFF. CDR3 coding DNA: TGTGCCTTCGGGCGAGGTTTGAACACTGAAGCTTTCTTT.

The table lists this clone with many counts. The chain couples TRBV7-2 to TRBJ2-1; possible D gene TRBD2, 7 bases. Trimming pared 7 bases from V and 4 bases from J, leaving 20 bases between. This CDR3 is built from 16 residues. Germline CDR1 reads SGHTA; CDR2 reads FQGNSA. The CDR3 coding sequence is TGTGCCAGCACCAAGGTTCTAGGGGGAGGGTACAATGAGCAGTTCTTC. Its translation is CASTKVLGGGYNEQFF. Full variable domain (rest looked up from reference TRBV7-2 and TRBJ2-1): GAGVSQSPSNKVTEKGKDVELRCDPISGHTALYWYRQSLGQGLEFLIYFQGNSAPDKSGLPSDRFSAERTGGSVSTLTIQRTQQEDSAVYLCASTKVLGGGYNEQFFGPGTRLTVL.

This clone has only a few counts. The V gene is TRBV6-5, the J gene TRBJ1-2; the match to TRBD1 covers 8 bases. Trimming cost V 10 bases and J 4 bases; bases outside gene matches: 5. The length of the CDR3 is 12 residues. Germline values: CDR1 MNHEY, CDR2 SVGAGI. The CDR3 loop is CATTDRVYGYTF. DNA for the CDR3: TGTGCCACCACGGACAGGGTCTATGGCTACACCTTC.

The sample holds a few counts of this clone. The V gene is TRBV21-1, the J gene TRBJ1-5; the table's D call, TRBD1, was not checked against the DNA. TRBV21-1 is annotated as a pseudogene. The CDR3 has 16 residues. CDR3 DNA sequence: TGTGCCAGCAGCAAAGACAGATCCATGGGCAATCAGCCCCAGCATTTT. Amino acid sequence: CASSKDRSMGNQPQHF.

This clone showed up just a few times. The chain has TRBV9 and TRBJ2-2, with D possibly being TRBD1 or TRBD2 (5 bases each). Deletions cut 0 bases from V and 3 bases from J, with 12 bases between. Germline CDR1 SGDLS, CDR2 YYNGEE. CDR3 length: 16 amino acids. CDR3 in DNA: TGTGCCAGCAGCGTAGGTACGGGGCACTACACCGGGGAGCTGTTTTTT. Protein sequence: CASSVGTGHYTGELFF.

This clone was found a few times. The V call is TRBV5-6, the J call TRBJ1-1; D remains unclear. The germline CDR1 and CDR2 sequences are SGHDT and YYEEEE. The CDR3 length is 11 residues. V was shortened by 6 bases and J by 1 base, with 4 bases between the two germline ends. CDR3 nucleotides: TGTGCCAGCAAAAGGAACACTGAAGCTTTCTTT. Its protein product is CASKRNTEAFF.